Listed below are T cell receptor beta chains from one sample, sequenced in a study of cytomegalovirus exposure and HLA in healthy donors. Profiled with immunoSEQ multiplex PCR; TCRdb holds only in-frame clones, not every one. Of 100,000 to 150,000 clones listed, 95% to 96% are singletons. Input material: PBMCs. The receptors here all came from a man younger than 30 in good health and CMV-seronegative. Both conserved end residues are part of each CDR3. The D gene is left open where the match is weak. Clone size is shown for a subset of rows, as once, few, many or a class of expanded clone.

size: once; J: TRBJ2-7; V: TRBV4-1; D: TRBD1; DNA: TGCGCCAGCAGCCAAGACGTCCGTACGGGACAGGGGGTCCTAAACTTC; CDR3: CASSQDVRTGQGVLNF
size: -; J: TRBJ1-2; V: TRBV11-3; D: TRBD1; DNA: TGTGCCAGCAGCCTGGGACAGGACACTCCTCACGGCGGCTACACCTTC; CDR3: CASSLGQDTPHGGYTF
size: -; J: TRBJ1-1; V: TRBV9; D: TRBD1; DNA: TGTGCCAGCAGCAGACAGGGGGTCGAAGCTTTCTTT; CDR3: CASSRQGVEAFF
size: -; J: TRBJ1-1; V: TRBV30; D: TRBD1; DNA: TGTGCCTGGAGTTCGGGTAGGGGGCGTTGGAACACTGAAGCTTTCTTT; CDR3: CAWSSGRGRWNTEAFF
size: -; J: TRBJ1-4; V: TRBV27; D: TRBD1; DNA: TGTGCCAGCAGTTTGTGGACAGGGCGCGGTGAAAAACTGTTTTTT; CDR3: CASSLWTGRGEKLFF
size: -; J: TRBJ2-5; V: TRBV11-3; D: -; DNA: TGTGCCAGCAGCTTAGATGGAGTAGAGACCCAGTACTTC; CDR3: CASSLDGVETQYF
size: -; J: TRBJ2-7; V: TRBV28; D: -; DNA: TGTGCCAGCAGTTTTAGCCAACAAGTCACTGAGCAGTACTTC; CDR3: CASSFSQQVTEQYF
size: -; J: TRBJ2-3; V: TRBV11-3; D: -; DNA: TGTGCCAGCAGCCAGCGGTCAGGGGCTGCAGATACGCAGTATTTT; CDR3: CASSQRSGAADTQYF
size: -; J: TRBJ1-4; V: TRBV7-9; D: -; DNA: TGTGCCAGCAGCCGTGGCACAGCTCTAACTAATGAAAAACTGTTTTTT; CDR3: CASSRGTALTNEKLFF
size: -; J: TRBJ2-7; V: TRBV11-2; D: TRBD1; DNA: TGTGCCAGCAGCTTAGGGACAGGGGCCTACGAGCAGTACTTC; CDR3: CASSLGTGAYEQYF
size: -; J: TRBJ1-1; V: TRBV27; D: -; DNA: TGTGCCAGCAGTTCGGGTCGGTTGCGAGAGACTGAAGCTTTCTTT; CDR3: CASSSGRLRETEAFF